This passage covers 12 T cell receptor beta chains from one sample sequenced in a study of T cells after yellow fever vaccination. TCRdb reprocessed the 5' RACE reads with MiXCR, giving one entry per CDR3 protein. The repertoire has approximately 70,000 distinct CDR3 sequences, about 6.5% of them found once; the top ten carry about 40%. The source material was CD8+ T cells sorted from PBMCs, sampled about 41 days after the first yellow fever vaccination. These receptors all come from a man younger than 30 who received the YFV17D yellow fever vaccine.

This clonotype appeared many times. The chain combines TRBV4-2 with TRBJ2-7; D might be TRBD1 (5 bases). The CDR3 length is 17 residues. The germline gives CDR1 LGHNA, CDR2 YNFKEQ. The V gene lost 0 bases and the J gene lost 4 bases, with 19 bases spanning the gap. CDR3 in amino acids: CASSQDRPRGAGYEQYF. The CDR3 nucleotides are TGTGCCAGCAGCCAAGATCGGCCAAGGGGCGCAGGGTACGAGCAGTACTTC.

The sample holds a few counts of this clonotype. The CDR3 here is CASSPNSPNTEAFF. The DNA for the CDR3 is TGTGCCAGCAGCCCCAATAGTCCGAACACTGAAGCTTTCTTT. This chain links TRBV9 with TRBJ1-1; D is undetermined. The CDR3 runs to 14 residues. V was cut by 4 bases and J by 1 base, with 11 bases left in between. Germline V gives CDR1 SGDLS, CDR2 YYNGEE.

The chain couples TRBV12-3 or TRBV12-4 to TRBJ2-4, with no clear D. The V and J ends lost 5 bases and 8 bases respectively, with 10 bases between them. The CDR3 loop spans 12 amino acids. This CDR3 is CASSHPLDIQYF. The CDR3 DNA reads TGTGCCAGCAGTCACCCCTTGGACATTCAGTACTTC.

Concerning this clonotype: A much larger clone lies one base from this, so it may be a read error. This chain joins TRBV20-1 and TRBJ1-2; 7 bases fit TRBD1. Germline CDR1 is DFQATT and CDR2 is SNEGSKA (reference sequence). The length of the CDR3 is 10 residues. For the CDR3, the DNA is TGCAAGGGGGCCGAGTATGGCTACACCTTC. The encoded protein is CKGAEYGYTF.

In regard to this clonotype: This may arise from a read error, as a much more abundant clone is one base away. The gene calls are TRBV6-5 and TRBJ2-1; TRBD1 aligns across 11 bases. Germline V lookup: CDR1 MNHEY, CDR2 SVGAGI. J was trimmed by 7 bases and V by 1 base; bases with no gene match: 3. The CDR3 runs 15 residues. CDR3 in amino acids: CASSYWTGGDNEQFF. The CDR3 region has the DNA TGTGCCAGCAGTTACTGGACAGGGGGCGATAATGAGCAGTTCTTC.

The chain uses TRBV12-3 or TRBV12-4 and TRBJ2-5; D not resolved. This CDR3 has 14 amino acids. With 7 bases removed from V and 0 bases from J, the gap between germline ends came to 12 bases. In nucleotides, the CDR3 is TGTGCCAGCAAGGGTACCCCGTACCAAGAGACCCAGTACTTC. It translates to CASKGTPYQETQYF.

This clonotype was seen repeatedly, ten times or more. V and J are TRBV29-1 and TRBJ1-4, with D possibly being TRBD1 (5 bases). The CDR3 covers 15 residues. Germline CDR1 and CDR2: SQVTM and ANQGSEA. Trimming took off 6 bases at V and 6 bases at J, with 20 bases between the two ends. CDR3 loop: CSVGTGPNLYEKLFF. CDR3 coding DNA: TGCAGCGTCGGGACCGGCCCGAACCTCTATGAAAAACTGTTTTTT.

The chain is built from TRBV11-1 and TRBJ2-3; 10 bases agree with TRBD2. In germline, CDR1 is SGHAT, CDR2 FQDESV (reference sequence). The CDR3 length is 18 residues. J was trimmed by 6 bases and V by 4 bases; bases with no gene match: 16. The CDR3 is CASSSTRTSGQGWDTQYF. CDR3 DNA sequence: TGTGCCAGCAGCTCAACTCGGACTAGCGGTCAGGGGTGGGATACGCAGTATTTT.

CDR3 residues: CASSLAPGENTEAFF. The CDR3 DNA follows: TGTGCCAGCAGCTTAGCCCCAGGGGAGAACACTGAAGCTTTCTTT. This chain connects TRBV7-2 to TRBJ1-1; weak D call: TRBD1 (6 bases). CDR1 is SGHTA and CDR2 is FQGNSA in the germline V gene. The V end lost 0 bases, the J end lost 1 base, and 9 bases lay between the germline ends. This CDR3 contains 15 residues.

This clonotype was observed many times. The chain carries TRBV4-3 and TRBJ2-5; D tentatively fits TRBD1 or TRBD2 (5 bases each). Between the trimmed V and J ends, which lost 0 bases and 5 bases, there was a span of 19 bases. Germline loops: CDR1 LGHNA, CDR2 YSLEER. This CDR3 contains 17 residues. The CDR3 sequence is CASSQDGALGVSETQYF. The CDR3 nucleotides read TGCGCCAGCAGCCAAGATGGAGCCCTGGGGGTCTCGGAGACCCAGTACTTC.

This clonotype was counted many times. The chain uses TRBV9 and TRBJ2-2; the match to TRBD2 covers 9 bases. Unmatched junction bases numbered 3, after V lost 0 bases and J lost 3 bases. Germline assignment: CDR1 SGDLS and CDR2 YYNGEE. The length of the CDR3 is 16 residues. The CDR3 loop is CASSVGGGADTGELFF. The CDR3 nucleotides read TGTGCCAGCAGCGTAGGCGGGGGGGCCGACACCGGGGAGCTGTTTTTT.

This clonotype was observed many times. The V call is TRBV4-1, the J call TRBJ2-7; D is possibly TRBD1 (5 bases). Germline V gene data show CDR1 as MGHRA and CDR2 as YSYEKL. This CDR3 is 15 amino acids long. Trimming removed 6 bases from V and 3 bases from J, with 18 bases in between. Written as DNA, the CDR3 is TGCGCCAGCAGTTCCCTAGGGGAACTGGGCTACGAGCAGTACTTC. Translated, it gives CASSSLGELGYEQYF.